One and the same sample provided the 18 T cell receptor beta chains below, sequenced in a study of blood T cell repertoires in COVID-19 (dated by TCRdb to the early 2020s). To prepare the library, the immunoSEQ multiplex PCR assay was applied. Not all clones reach the TCRdb copy of this immuneACCESS table, which keeps in-frame sequences only. Checked studies attribute under half of the gap to unresolved V genes and leave the rest unexplained. This sample holds 250,000 to 400,000 clones; about 90% were observed only once. The top ten clones comprise 2.5% to 3% of the sample. Sequencing was done on a sample of peripheral blood. The receptor set was obtained from a woman in her 30s with COVID-19, enrolled during active disease.

The CDR3 DNA reads as TGTGCCAGCAGCTTAGGGGGGGTCGACTTTGATGAGCAGTTCTTC. Its protein product is CASSLGGVDFDEQFF. This rearrangement joins TRBV11-3 to TRBJ2-1, with D possibly TRBD2 on 6 matching bases. The CDR3 covers 15 residues. The V end lost 1 base, the J end lost 8 bases, and 15 bases lay between the germline ends. CDR1 is SGHNT and CDR2 is YENEEA in the germline V gene.

The chain joins TRBV6-5 to TRBJ1-6; 9 bases align to TRBD1. The CDR3 covers 13 residues. Germline CDR1 reads MNHEY; CDR2 reads SVGAGI. The J segment lost 5 bases and the V segment lost 10 bases, leaving 3 bases of the junction unmatched. CDR3 residues: CATGTGNNSPLHF. In DNA, the CDR3 is TGTGCCACCGGGACAGGGAATAATTCACCCCTCCACTTT.

The V call is TRBV5-1, the J call TRBJ2-2; 8 bases line up with TRBD2. This CDR3 comprises 14 residues. The germline V gene encodes CDR1 SGHRS and CDR2 YFSETQ. J was trimmed by 6 bases and V by 0 bases; bases with no gene match: 1. The CDR3 sequence: CASSLERESGELFF. The CDR3 bases are TGCGCCAGCAGCTTGGAGCGGGAGTCCGGGGAGCTGTTTTTT.

The J gene is TRBJ1-5, the V gene TRBV7-9, with unresolved D. Germline values: CDR1 SEHNR, CDR2 FQNEAQ (reference sequence). The CDR3 is made up of 14 amino acids. Deletions cut 5 bases from V and 0 bases from J, with 8 bases between. The CDR3 protein is CASSRANSNQPQHF. The DNA for the CDR3 is TGTGCCAGCAGCAGGGCCAATAGCAATCAGCCCCAGCATTTT.

The chain recombines TRBV6-6 with TRBJ1-1; 11 bases match TRBD1. Unmatched junction bases numbered 7, after V lost 6 bases and J lost 10 bases. Germline CDR1 MNHNY, CDR2 SVGAGI (reference sequence). The CDR3 is made up of 13 amino acids. Here the CDR3 reads CASSGTGGIGAFF. The CDR3 DNA sequence: TGTGCCAGCAGCGGGACAGGGGGTATTGGAGCTTTCTTT.

The chain uses TRBV28 and TRBJ1-1, with D unresolved. The CDR3 is 13 residues long. V was trimmed by 5 bases and J by 4 bases, leaving 11 bases between them. Germline V gene sequence: CDR1 MDHEN, CDR2 SYDVKM. The CDR3 loop reads CASSEVRATEAFF. DNA for the CDR3: TGTGCCAGCAGTGAAGTGAGGGCCACTGAAGCTTTCTTT.

This chain joins TRBV12-3 or TRBV12-4 and TRBJ2-7; D perhaps matches TRBD2 (6 bases). CDR3 length: 13 amino acids. V was clipped by 10 bases and J by 4 bases, with 17 bases between them. The CDR3 bases are TGTGCCACTGCCCTAGCGAGTCGGTACGAGCAGTACTTC. Translation: CATALASRYEQYF.

The gene calls are TRBV18 and TRBJ1-1; D not resolved. V shed 2 bases and J shed 0 bases, with 13 bases lying between them. Germline loops: CDR1 KGHSH, CDR2 LQKENI. The CDR3 has 16 residues. The CDR3: CASSPVVYSLNTEAFF. CDR3 sequence (DNA): TGTGCCAGCTCACCAGTAGTATATAGTCTGAACACTGAAGCTTTCTTT.

The chain couples TRBV9 to TRBJ2-1; no clear D. With 3 bases removed from V and 7 bases from J, the gap between germline ends came to 11 bases. The CDR3 consists of 13 residues. CDR1 SGDLS and CDR2 YYNGEE come from the germline V gene. The CDR3 DNA reads TGTGCCAGCAGCGATCAGAATAAGAATGAGCAGTTCTTC. It yields the protein CASSDQNKNEQFF. Together with reference TRBV9 and TRBJ2-1, the CDR3 gives the full variable domain: DSGVTQTPKHLITATGQRVTLRCSPRSGDLSVYWYQQSLDQGLQFLIQYYNGEERAKGNILERFSAQQFPDLHSELNLSSLELGDSALYFCASSDQNKNEQFFGPGTRLTVL.

The chain links TRBV2 to TRBJ1-1; no firm D call. V lost 5 bases, J lost 5 bases, and 15 bases lay in between. Germline CDR1 reads SNHLY; CDR2 reads FYNNEI. The CDR3 is 14 amino acids. In nucleotides, the CDR3 is TGTGCCAGCAGTCCTACGACTCTGAGGACTGAAGCTTTCTTT. Translating it yields CASSPTTLRTEAFF.

V is TRBV27 and J is TRBJ2-1, with 13 bases lining up with TRBD2. The V and J ends lost 8 bases and 7 bases, in that order; junction bases with no gene match: 11. The CDR3 runs to 16 residues. The germline gives CDR1 MNHEY, CDR2 SMNVEV (reference sequence). The CDR3: CASYRLAGGPLNEQFF. The CDR3 DNA reads as TGTGCCAGCTACCGACTAGCGGGAGGACCTTTGAATGAGCAGTTCTTC.

V and J are TRBV11-2 and TRBJ1-2, with D uncertain. CDR1 and CDR2 from the germline V gene are SGHAT and FQNNGV. V dropped 5 bases and J dropped 4 bases, with 20 bases sitting between them. The CDR3 is 16 residues long. The CDR3 spells CASSTRRHVQAYGYTF. The CDR3 DNA reads as TGTGCCAGCAGCACACGGCGCCACGTTCAGGCCTATGGCTACACCTTC. The full variable domain, in which reference TRBV11-2 and TRBJ1-2 provide the parts outside the CDR3, is EAGVAQSPRYKIIEKRQSVAFWCNPISGHATLYWYQQILGQGPKLLIQFQNNGVVDDSQLPKDRFSAERLKGVDSTLKIQPAKLEDSAVYLCASSTRRHVQAYGYTFGSGTRLTVV.

J is TRBJ2-5 and V is TRBV5-1; 7 bases are shared with TRBD2. The CDR3 length is 13 residues. CDR1 and CDR2 (germline): SGHRS, YFSETQ. V dropped 7 bases and J dropped 5; count of bases not matched to a gene: 8. The DNA for the CDR3 is TGCGCCAGCGGGTCTAGCGGAGCTGAGACCCAGTACTTC. It translates to CASGSSGAETQYF.

The chain uses TRBV6-5 and TRBJ1-1, with 10 positions matching TRBD1. The junction had 6 bases not matched to a gene; V was cut back by 6 bases and J by 2 bases. Germline assignment: CDR1 MNHEY and CDR2 SVGAGI. CDR3 length: 15 residues. CDR3 nucleotides: TGTGCCAGCAGCCATGGACAGGGGGATAACACTGAAGCTTTCTTT. Translated: CASSHGQGDNTEAFF.

This clone was found a few times. V and J are TRBV15 and TRBJ1-5, with D maybe TRBD1 (5 bases). V shed 1 base and J shed 7 bases, with 14 bases lying between them. Germline V lookup: CDR1 LNHNV, CDR2 YYDKDF (reference sequence). The CDR3 totals 15 residues. CDR3 sequence (DNA): TGTGCCACCAGCAGAGGGGGGGTGGTGGGACAGCCCCAGCATTTT. Translating gives CATSRGGVVGQPQHF.

The gene calls are TRBV7-6 and TRBJ2-5; 7 nucleotides line up with TRBD2. The germline CDR1 and CDR2 sequences are SGHVS and FNYEAQ. The V segment lost 5 bases and the J segment 5 bases; nucleotides outside the gene matches: 11. This CDR3 spans 15 amino acids. This chain's CDR3 is CASSPNPRLAETQYF. Here the CDR3 DNA reads TGTGCCAGCAGCCCAAACCCCCGACTAGCCGAGACCCAGTACTTC.

The chain carries TRBV5-1 and TRBJ2-1; TRBD2 aligns across 11 bases. Germline trimming cut 0 bases from V and 7 bases from J; bases unmatched to any gene: 3. This CDR3 region has 15 residues. Germline CDR1 and CDR2: SGHRS and YFSETQ. The CDR3 nucleotides read TGCGCCAGCAGCTTGGGACTAGCGGGAATAAATGAGCAGTTCTTC. This gives the protein CASSLGLAGINEQFF.

The genes are TRBV7-3 and TRBJ2-3, with D unresolved. Trimming left V 2 bases short and J 0 bases short, with 6 bases between. The CDR3 contains 14 residues. CDR1 and CDR2 from the germline V gene are SGHTA and FQGTGA. The CDR3 reads CASSLQHSTDTQYF. CDR3 DNA: TGTGCCAGCAGCTTACAACATAGCACAGATACGCAGTATTTT.